Following are 19 T cell receptor beta chains from one sample sequenced in a study of CD8+CD57+ T cells in acquired aplastic anemia. Whoever was chosen for sequencing had shown CD8+CD57+ cell expansion by flow cytometry. The template used for profiling TCR beta VDJ and CDR3 was genomic DNA. TCRdb itself ran the reads through MiXCR, one entry per CDR3 protein. Among fewer than 80,000 distinct CDR3 sequences listed, around 70% were seen once. The sample taken for sequencing was sorted CD4+, CD8+, or CD8+CD57+ T cells (not recorded which) from PBMCs. Receptors originate from a human donor with aplastic anemia.

The chain employs TRBV4-1 and TRBJ2-1, with TRBD2 as a possible D gene (5 bases). Germline values: CDR1 MGHRA, CDR2 YSYEKL. The V and J ends lost 0 bases and 5 bases respectively, with 20 bases between them. The length of the CDR3 is 18 residues. CDR3 DNA: TGCGCCAGCAGCCAAGATTGGGCGACTATTGAAACCAACAATGAGCAGTTCTTC. Translating gives CASSQDWATIETNNEQFF.

The rearrangement links TRBV10-3 to TRBJ2-1; 8 nucleotides align to TRBD2. Germline V gene data show CDR1 as ENHRY and CDR2 as SYGVKD. The CDR3 runs to 14 residues. V shed 3 bases and J 6 bases; nucleotides not matched to a gene: 4. As DNA, the CDR3 is TGTGCCATCAGTGAAGGACTAGCAGTCAATGAGCAGTTCTTC. Translated: CAISEGLAVNEQFF.

CDR3 sequence: CASSSGLPTELFF. Here the CDR3 DNA reads TGCGCCAGCAGCTCGGGGCTTCCGACAGAGCTGTTTTTT. The gene calls are TRBV5-1 and TRBJ2-2; D is possibly TRBD1 or TRBD2 (5 bases each). The CDR3 covers 13 residues. Trimming pared 3 bases from V and 11 bases from J, leaving 14 bases between. Germline V gene sequence: CDR1 SGHRS, CDR2 YFSETQ.

The V and J genes are TRBV20-1 and TRBJ2-1; D gene ambiguous. The CDR3 runs 16 residues. The V gene's germline CDR1 is DFQATT and CDR2 SNEGSKA (reference sequence). Between the trimmed V and J ends, which lost 0 bases and 0 bases, there was a span of 12 bases. This CDR3 is CSARDWRKDSYNEQFF. The CDR3, as DNA: TGCAGTGCTAGAGATTGGCGGAAAGACTCCTACAATGAGCAGTTCTTC.

The chain couples TRBV2 to TRBJ2-7; D unresolved. V lost 7 bases and J 3 bases, leaving 10 bases between the germline ends. Germline V gene lookup returns CDR1 SNHLY and CDR2 FYNNEI. The CDR3 has 12 residues. This CDR3 reads CASNYNNYEQYF. In DNA, the CDR3 is TGTGCCAGCAACTATAACAACTACGAGCAGTACTTC.

This rearrangement joins TRBV24-1 to TRBJ1-2, with TRBD1 matching 7 bases. Germline V CDR1 and CDR2: KGHDR, SFDVKD. The length of the CDR3 is 16 residues. With V trimmed by 7 bases and J by 4 bases, 14 bases remained unmatched. CDR3 protein: CATSDPGTEKGYGYTF. The CDR3 DNA reads TGTGCCACCAGCGACCCCGGGACAGAAAAAGGCTATGGCTACACCTTC.

The V and J genes are TRBV10-3 and TRBJ2-7; D is unresolved. The V end was cut by 6 bases, the J end by 1 base, with 7 bases between. CDR1 is ENHRY, CDR2 SYGVKD, per germline. The CDR3 is 12 amino acids. The CDR3 coding sequence is TGTGCCATCAGGGACGGATCCTACGAGCAGTACTTC. Translation gives CAIRDGSYEQYF.

The chain has TRBV15 and TRBJ2-7; no firm D call. The CDR3 spans 12 residues. Germline V gives CDR1 LNHNV, CDR2 YYDKDF (reference sequence). Deletions cut 0 bases from V and 5 bases from J, with 5 bases between. The CDR3 loop reads CATSRDRNEQYF. The CDR3 DNA reads as TGTGCCACCAGCAGAGACCGAAACGAGCAGTACTTC.

The chain couples TRBV5-4 to TRBJ2-5, with TRBD1 matching 8 bases. J lost 0 bases, V lost 1 base, and 5 bases had no gene match. The germline V gene encodes CDR1 SGHNT and CDR2 YYREEE (reference sequence). CDR3 length: 16 amino acids. CDR3 bases: TGTGCCAGCAGCTTGTGGGCGACAGGGGACCAAGAGACCCAGTACTTC. This encodes CASSLWATGDQETQYF.

This clonotype appeared a few times. The genes are TRBV7-9 and TRBJ2-7, with D possibly called TRBD1 or TRBD2 (5 bases each). The CDR3 is made up of 14 amino acids. Germline CDR1 is SEHNR and CDR2 is FQNEAQ (reference sequence). The V and J ends lost 6 bases and 6 bases respectively, with 18 bases between them. CDR3 amino acids: CASSYRDPVFEQYF. As DNA, the CDR3 is TGTGCCAGCAGTTACCGGGACCCCGTCTTCGAGCAGTACTTC.

This chain joins TRBV15 and TRBJ1-1; D gene ambiguous. The CDR3 spans 13 residues. Germline loops: CDR1 LNHNV, CDR2 YYDKDF (reference sequence). Deletions cut 0 bases from V and 3 bases from J, with 5 bases between. The CDR3 nucleotides are TGTGCCACCAGCAGAGACAAACACACTGAAGCTTTCTTT. It is translated as CATSRDKHTEAFF.

The chain combines TRBV12-3 or TRBV12-4 with TRBJ2-7, with 10 bases identical to TRBD1. V dropped 9 bases and J dropped 1; count of bases not matched to a gene: 9. The CDR3 has 15 residues. CDR3 sequence reads: CASSERGQGSYEQYF. Written as DNA, the CDR3 is TGTGCCAGTAGTGAGAGGGGACAGGGGTCCTACGAGCAGTACTTC.

The chain combines TRBV20-1 with TRBJ2-7; D is unclear. The V end was cut by 0 bases, the J end by 0 bases, with 9 bases between. The germline CDR1 and CDR2 sequences are DFQATT and SNEGSKA (reference sequence). This CDR3 region has 14 residues. The CDR3 region is CSARDSTVSYEQYF. CDR3 in DNA: TGCAGTGCTAGAGATTCGACCGTCTCCTACGAGCAGTACTTC.

In its sample, this clonotype was seen a few times. The V call is TRBV6-2 or TRBV6-3, the J call TRBJ1-2; D is unresolved. Trimming cost V 0 bases and J 2 bases, with 13 bases left between them. This CDR3 spans 16 amino acids. Germline CDR1 is MNHEY and CDR2 is SVGEGT. The CDR3 loop is CASSYSNVPGNYGYTF. The CDR3, as DNA: TGTGCCAGCAGTTACTCGAATGTACCTGGGAACTATGGCTACACCTTC.

This clonotype appeared a few times. The chain has TRBV2 and TRBJ2-7; TRBD1 might be the D (5 bases). V was clipped by 7 bases and J by 1 base, with 11 bases between them. Germline CDR1 is SNHLY and CDR2 is FYNNEI. This CDR3 region has 13 residues. Here the CDR3 DNA reads TGTGCCAGCACAAAGGACAATTCCTACGAGCAGTACTTC. Protein product: CASTKDNSYEQYF.

The chain couples TRBV2 to TRBJ1-6; D possibly corresponds to TRBD1 (5 bases). The CDR3 sequence is 14 residues long. Trimming took off 3 bases at V and 9 bases at J, with 12 bases between the two ends. Germline V gene lookup returns CDR1 SNHLY and CDR2 FYNNEI. In DNA form, the CDR3 reads TGTGCCAGCAGTGAGGGAAGGGACGTTTCACCCCTCCACTTT. It specifies CASSEGRDVSPLHF.

The CDR3 coding sequence is TGCGCCAGCAGCTTGGGGGGGATGCGGGACGAGCAGTACTTC. Its translation: CASSLGGMRDEQYF. The chain employs TRBV5-1 and TRBJ2-7; D tentatively fits TRBD1 or TRBD2 (5 bases each). The V gene's germline CDR1 is SGHRS and CDR2 YFSETQ. This CDR3 region has 14 residues. The V end was cut by 0 bases, the J end by 5 bases, with 12 bases between.

Concerning this clonotype itself: A junction boundary mismatches the germline segment, possibly from a read error. V is TRBV15 and J is TRBJ2-5; D remains ambiguous. The CDR3 loop spans 12 amino acids. CDR1 is LNHNV and CDR2 is YYDKDF in the germline V gene (reference sequence). In DNA, the CDR3 is TGTGCCACCAGCAGAGCGGGCGGCCCCACGAACTTC. Translated, it gives CATSRAGGPTNF.

This chain links TRBV2 with TRBJ1-1, with TRBD1 matching over 7 bases. The CDR3 totals 11 residues. V was pared by 6 bases and J by 5 bases, with 0 bases of the junction left unmatched. Germline V gives CDR1 SNHLY, CDR2 FYNNEI. CDR3 in DNA: TGTGCCAGCAGACAGGGGACTGAAGCTTTCTTT. Translation gives CASRQGTEAFF.